This TCR beta chain was recorded in a study of blood T cell repertoires in COVID-19 (dated by TCRdb to the early 2020s). About the investigation overall: Collaborator samples came from the United States, Italy and Spain and covered acute and convalescent phases of COVID-19. Where available, HLA class I and class II types were taken from metadata supplied by the sample provider and were not determined by assay-based typing. A de-identified subject ID, COVID-19 status, age in years and sex were almost always included in the sample metadata. The prospective study material was composed of cDNA or gDNA derived from T cells, B-cell-depleted T cells, or PBMCs. The samples were drawn from two sources: the first 160 participants of the ongoing ImmuneRACE study, and 1,254 subjects contributed by 6 global collaborators. The dataset comprised deeply sampled blood TCRbeta repertoires from subjects exposed to, actively infected with, or recovered from COVID-19. The repertoires were released in a freely available public database intended as a resource for research on the immune response to SARS-CoV-2.

The immunoSEQ Assay, a bias-controlled multiplex PCR, was used to amplify TCRbeta CDR3 regions from genomic DNA. The original pipeline was this. The number of nucleated cells in each sample was estimated from the amplification of reference gene primers within the assay. To quantify the absolute abundance of each unique TCRbeta CDR3 rearrangement, sequence reads were collapsed and filtered. For each sample, productive Simpson clonality was calculated by taking the square root of Simpson's diversity index across productive rearrangements. TCRdb's version of the immuneACCESS table is confined to in-frame rearrangements and falls short of the full clone set. An unresolved V gene accounts for under half of the shortfall where checked; the remainder is of unknown origin. The V and J calls and clone size come from that table; D and trimming were worked out from the DNA. A total of 150,000 to 200,000 clones appear in this sample, roughly 83% of them only once. The top ten clones comprise more than 7.5% of the sample.

The paper as a whole reports these results and caveats: The quantity of clinical and demographic metadata differed by source and by participant and was supplied without curation.

In regard to this clone: The antigen it binds to is not known. Base quality data are lacking; no much larger clone is found one base away. This CDR3 is also generated by other DNA sequences in the sample.

Participants in the prospective study were enrolled through a virtual design, were aged 18 to 89 years, and lived in approximately 24 United States geographic areas. In the prospective study, cohorts were assigned on the basis of participant-reported clinical history obtained from a screening survey and a study questionnaire. Recovered participants in ImmuneRACE Cohort 3 were defined as having two consecutive negative NP/OP PCR tests, clearance from a healthcare professional, or resolution of symptoms. In the prospective study, mobile phlebotomists collected whole blood, serum and a nasopharyngeal or oropharyngeal swab from each participant. Prospective study participants could optionally give additional blood draws and questionnaires over an approximately two-month period. Before DNA extraction, blood samples from the prospective study were shipped at room temperature or frozen. The germline V gene provides CDR1 SGDLS and CDR2 YYNGEE. Unmatched junction bases come to 0, with V trimmed by 0 bases and J by 0 bases. The CDR3 goes from the cysteine to the phenylalanine over 15 residues. Solely the CDR3 DNA is kept, with 45 bases framed from the first base.

The source is a woman in her 30s who had recovered from COVID-19. The receptor chain draws on TRBV9 and TRBJ2-3; 8 central nucleotides agree with TRBD2. The sequencing sample was made of PBMCs or T cells enriched from blood (not recorded which). The CDR3 corresponds to CASSVAGGSTDTQYF. The DNA reads as follows: TGTGCCAGCAGCGTAGCGGGAGGGAGCACAGATACGCAGTATTTT.